These 12 T cell receptor beta chains share one sample of origin, sequenced in a study of chemoradiotherapy in HPV16-positive cancers. Method: immunoSEQ multiplex PCR; TCRdb's copy keeps in-frame clones and lacks some. The table has about 4,000 clones, approximately 94% seen once; the top ten hold approximately 3.9%. The material was tumor tissue, obtained from a patient who underwent chemoradiotherapy. These receptors were taken from a human donor with HPV-associated anogenital cancer.

In this sample, this clone turned up once. The V gene is TRBV14, the J gene TRBJ2-7; possible D gene TRBD1, 5 bases. The length of the CDR3 is 14 residues. Trimming cost V 4 bases and J 4 bases, with 14 bases left between them. CDR1 is SGHDN and CDR2 is FVKESK in the germline V gene. The CDR3 coding sequence is TGTGCCAGCAGCCCGATGGGGCACACTTACGAGCAGTACTTC. This encodes CASSPMGHTYEQYF.

Sample share makes this clone large. This CDR3 is CASSPGEGFVDYGYTF. CDR3 bases: TGCGCCAGCAGCCCCGGGGAGGGGTTTGTCGACTATGGCTACACCTTC. The genes are TRBV4-3 and TRBJ1-2, with D possibly matching TRBD1 (5 bases). The germline V gene encodes CDR1 LGHNA and CDR2 YSLEER. Deletions cut 4 bases from V and 3 bases from J, with 18 bases between. The CDR3 is 16 amino acids.

The chain links TRBV19 to TRBJ1-1; D gene unclear. V shed 10 bases and J shed 1 base, with 13 bases lying between them. There are 13 residues in the CDR3. Germline V gene lookup returns CDR1 LNHDA and CDR2 SQIVND (reference sequence). CDR3 protein: CATKTYTNTEAFF. In nucleotides, the CDR3 is TGTGCCACCAAGACGTACACGAACACTGAAGCTTTCTTT.

This chain uses TRBV7-3 with TRBJ2-1, with TRBD2 as a possible D gene (6 bases). The germline gives CDR1 SGHTA, CDR2 FQGTGA. CDR3 length: 15 residues. V lost 5 bases and J lost 7, with 18 bases in between. The CDR3 protein is CASSPDGGDRNEQFF. CDR3 DNA sequence: TGTGCCAGCAGCCCCGACGGGGGTGATAGGAATGAGCAGTTCTTC.

This clone occurred once. The V gene is TRBV6-5, the J gene TRBJ2-1; 7 nucleotides line up with TRBD2. Trimming cost V 3 bases and J 6 bases; bases outside gene matches: 11. The CDR3 has 16 amino acids. Per the germline V gene, CDR1 is MNHEY and CDR2 is SVGAGI. DNA of the CDR3: TGTGCCAGCAGTTATTCGGGAGCGGGACTATCCAATGAGCAGTTCTTC. Its translation: CASSYSGAGLSNEQFF.

V is TRBV6-5 and J is TRBJ2-7, with TRBD1 as a possible D gene (6 bases). CDR1 MNHEY and CDR2 SVGAGI come from the germline V gene. The CDR3 consists of 16 residues. Trimming pared 0 bases from V and 6 bases from J, leaving 18 bases between. The CDR3 DNA follows: TGTGCCAGCAGTTACTCTGGTGGTGCAGGGGCGGGCGAGCAGTACTTC. Encoded protein: CASSYSGGAGAGEQYF.

The gene calls are TRBV5-5 and TRBJ2-2; D might be TRBD2 (6 bases). The CDR3 is made up of 15 amino acids. The V and J ends lost 5 bases and 5 bases respectively, with 16 bases between them. Germline lookup yields CDR1 SGHKS and CDR2 YYEKEE (reference sequence). CDR3 in amino acids: CASSSREIGTGELFF. In nucleotides, the CDR3 is TGTGCCAGCAGTTCCCGGGAGATAGGGACCGGGGAGCTGTTTTTT.

Turning to this clone: The junction and the germline gene differ at one end; a read error may be behind it. The chain carries TRBV5-6 and TRBJ1-1; no definite D call. The CDR3 runs to 12 residues. Germline loops: CDR1 SGHDT, CDR2 YYEEEE. This CDR3 is CASSLVNTLRTF. CDR3 nucleotide sequence: TGTGCCAGCAGCTTGGTAAACACCTTACGGACCTTT.

The V gene is TRBV7-6, the J gene TRBJ2-5; D ambiguous. The V gene's germline CDR1 is SGHVS and CDR2 FNYEAQ. Deletions cut 6 bases from V and 4 bases from J, with 15 bases between. This CDR3 comprises 14 residues. The CDR3 region is CASRYRETAETQYF. CDR3 DNA: TGTGCCAGCAGATACCGCGAGACGGCAGAGACCCAGTACTTC.

V gene TRBV2 combines with J gene TRBJ1-4; D is uncertain. Trimming stripped 10 bases from V and 4 bases from J, with 13 bases between. This CDR3 comprises 13 residues. The germline V gene encodes CDR1 SNHLY and CDR2 FYNNEI. The CDR3 coding sequence is TGTGCCACTTTGGACGGATTTAATGAAAAACTGTTTTTT. It is translated as CATLDGFNEKLFF.

This rearrangement joins TRBV28 to TRBJ2-7; perhaps TRBD2 as D (6 bases). The CDR3 is made up of 12 amino acids. Trimming pared 4 bases from V and 4 bases from J, leaving 8 bases between. Germline CDR1 is MDHEN and CDR2 is SYDVKM. CDR3 bases: TGTGCCAGCAGTTCCGGGGGATACGAGCAGTACTTC. Its protein product is CASSSGGYEQYF.

The gene calls are TRBV6-1 and TRBJ2-7, with D hard to call. Germline loops: CDR1 MNHNS, CDR2 SASEGT. CDR3 size: 13 residues. V lost 4 bases to trimming and J lost 1 base, with 8 bases between them. CDR3 protein: CASSVVGSYEQYF. For the CDR3, the DNA is TGTGCCAGCAGTGTTGTCGGTTCCTACGAGCAGTACTTC.